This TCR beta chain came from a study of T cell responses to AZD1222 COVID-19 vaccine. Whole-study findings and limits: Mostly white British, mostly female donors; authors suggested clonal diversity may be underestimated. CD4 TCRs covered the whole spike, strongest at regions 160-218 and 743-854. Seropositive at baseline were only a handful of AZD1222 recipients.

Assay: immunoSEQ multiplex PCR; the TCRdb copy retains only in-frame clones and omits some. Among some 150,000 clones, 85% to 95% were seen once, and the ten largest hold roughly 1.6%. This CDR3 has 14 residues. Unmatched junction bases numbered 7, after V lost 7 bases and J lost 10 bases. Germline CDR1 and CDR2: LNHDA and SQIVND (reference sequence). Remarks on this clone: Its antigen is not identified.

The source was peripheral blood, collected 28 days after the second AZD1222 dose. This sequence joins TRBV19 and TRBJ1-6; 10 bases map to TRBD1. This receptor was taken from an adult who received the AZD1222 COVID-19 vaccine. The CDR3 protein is CASKLDRGISPLHF. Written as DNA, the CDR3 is TGTGCCAGTAAATTGGACAGGGGGATATCACCCCTCCACTTT.